The 27 T cell receptor beta chains below were found in one sample sequenced in a study of blood T cell repertoires in COVID-19. Repertoires were generated with immunoSEQ multiplex PCR, while TCRdb's copy carries only in-frame clones and drops some. Seen here are a few hundred thousand clones, roughly 90% observed once, and the top ten hold more than 0.75%. Sequencing was performed on peripheral blood. These receptors originate from a man between 25 and 39 years old with acute or convalescent COVID-19.

The chain links TRBV28 to TRBJ2-7; 9 positions match TRBD1. The CDR3 has 15 residues. From germline, CDR1 is MDHEN and CDR2 SYDVKM. Trimming removed 4 bases from V and 6 bases from J; junction bases left unmatched: 10. CDR3 region: CASSSGTGYASEQYF. CDR3 DNA sequence: TGTGCCAGCAGTTCCGGGACAGGGTATGCGTCCGAGCAGTACTTC.

This sequence joins TRBV28 and TRBJ1-1, with TRBD1 matching over 9 bases. The CDR3 totals 12 residues. Germline CDR1 reads MDHEN; CDR2 reads SYDVKM. V was pared by 6 bases and J by 10 bases, with 6 bases of the junction left unmatched. The DNA for the CDR3 is TGTGCCAGCAGGTCCGGGACAGGGATAGCTTTCTTT. Its protein is CASRSGTGIAFF.

This clone was picked up one time. V and J are TRBV9 and TRBJ2-1; 13 nucleotides agree with TRBD2. The CDR3 extends over 17 amino acids. The germline gives CDR1 SGDLS, CDR2 YYNGEE. V trimming: 4 bases; J trimming: 4 bases; junction bases outside the gene matches: 8. The CDR3 nucleotides are TGTGCCAGCAGCACCCGGACTAGCGGGAGACTATACAATGAGCAGTTCTTC. Translating gives CASSTRTSGRLYNEQFF.

The chain combines TRBV7-3 with TRBJ1-2; D gene unclear. The germline V and J ends were trimmed by 3 bases and 6 bases, with 11 bases remaining between them. From germline, CDR1 is SGHTA and CDR2 FQGTGA. This CDR3 spans 13 amino acids. The CDR3 bases are TGTGCCAGCAGCTTTAGCATTGGCAATGGCTACACCTTC. It codes for CASSFSIGNGYTF.

The J gene is TRBJ1-1, the V gene TRBV18; no reliable D call. Trimming removed 3 bases at V and 7 bases at J, with 12 bases between. In germline, CDR1 is KGHSH, CDR2 LQKENI. The CDR3 is 13 amino acids. The CDR3 DNA follows: TGTGCCAGCTCACCTTCCATGGAGGGTGAAGCTTTCTTT. It specifies CASSPSMEGEAFF.

This rearrangement joins TRBV30 to TRBJ1-4; D may be TRBD1 (6 bases). Germline CDR1 and CDR2: GTSNPN and SVGIG (reference sequence). The V and J ends lost 5 bases and 5 bases respectively, with 15 bases between them. The CDR3 runs to 14 residues. In DNA, the CDR3 is TGTGCCTGGCAGAACAGGGTACCCAATGAAAAACTGTTTTTT. Its protein product is CAWQNRVPNEKLFF.

This rearrangement joins TRBV28 to TRBJ1-6; a weak D match, TRBD1 (5 bases). There are 15 residues in the CDR3. Germline V gene sequence: CDR1 MDHEN, CDR2 SYDVKM. Between the trimmed V and J ends, which lost 6 bases and 5 bases, there was a span of 14 bases. In DNA form, the CDR3 reads TGTGCCAGCAGGCGCCAGGGACTCGATAATTCACCCCTCCACTTT. Residues: CASRRQGLDNSPLHF.

V usage is TRBV2 and J usage is TRBJ2-4; D is ambiguous. The CDR3 spans 13 residues. Trimming stripped 10 bases from V and 0 bases from J, with 10 bases between. Germline CDR1 reads SNHLY; CDR2 reads FYNNEI. The CDR3 bases are TGTGCCACCTTTGACTTAGCCAAAAACATTCAGTACTTC. Translated, it gives CATFDLAKNIQYF.

The chain carries TRBV5-1 and TRBJ1-2; D is ambiguous. Germline lookup yields CDR1 SGHRS and CDR2 YFSETQ. This CDR3 contains 12 residues. V was shortened by 3 bases and J by 5 bases, with 8 bases between the two germline ends. The DNA for the CDR3 is TGCGCCAGCAGCTATTACAGTTATGGCTACACCTTC. It encodes CASSYYSYGYTF.

This chain connects TRBV28 to TRBJ1-6, with D possibly matching TRBD1 (5 bases). Trimming shortened V by 2 bases and J by 13 bases, and 12 bases separated the two germline ends. This CDR3 is built from 13 residues. Germline assignment: CDR1 MDHEN and CDR2 SYDVKM. The chain's CDR3 is CASSLGGGPPLHF. The DNA of the CDR3 is TGTGCCAGCAGTTTAGGGGGAGGCCCCCCCCTCCACTTT.

This clone was recorded once. This rearrangement joins TRBV11-2 to TRBJ2-3, with 8 positions matching TRBD2. The CDR3 length is 16 residues. Losses at the gene ends were 7 bases for V and 4 bases for J; bases not matched to a gene: 13. Germline loops: CDR1 SGHAT, CDR2 FQNNGV. CDR3 region: CASTRRGGGNADTQYF. In nucleotides, the CDR3 is TGTGCCAGCACCCGCCGGGGCGGGGGGAATGCAGATACGCAGTATTTT.

The CDR3: CASTYTRDKEAFF. CDR3 DNA: TGTGCCAGCACCTACACACGGGACAAGGAAGCTTTCTTT. V usage is TRBV18 and J usage is TRBJ1-1; TRBD1 is a possible D gene (6 bases). CDR3 length: 13 amino acids. CDR1 KGHSH and CDR2 LQKENI come from the germline V gene. V lost 8 bases, J lost 8 bases, and 18 bases lay in between. Full variable domain (remainder filled in from reference TRBV18 and TRBJ1-1): NAGVMQNPRHLVRRRGQEARLRCSPMKGHSHVYWYRQLPEEGLKFMVYLQKENIIDESGMPKERFSAEFPKEGPSILRIQQVVRGDSAAYFCASTYTRDKEAFFGQGTRLTVV.

V and J are TRBV28 and TRBJ1-6; D not certain. Trimming removed 7 bases at V and 11 bases at J, with 9 bases between. From germline, CDR1 is MDHEN and CDR2 SYDVKM. CDR3 size: 11 residues. CDR3 DNA sequence: TGTGCCAGCATGGCAATTCCACCCCTCCACTTT. Protein sequence: CASMAIPPLHF. The full variable domain, completed using reference TRBV28 and TRBJ1-6, is DVKVTQSSRYLVKRTGEKVFLECVQDMDHENMFWYRQDPGLGLRLIYFSYDVKMKEKGDIPEGYSVSREKKERFSLILESASTNQTSMYLCASMAIPPLHFGNGTRLTVT.

A word on this clone: Other DNA sequences in the sample encode the same CDR3. The chain couples TRBV5-1 to TRBJ2-6, with D hard to call. The length of the CDR3 is 15 residues. CDR1 is SGHRS and CDR2 is YFSETQ in the germline V gene. Deletions cut 1 base from V and 2 bases from J, with 7 bases between. The CDR3 nucleotides are TGCGCCAGCAGCTTGACTATCCCTGGGGCCAACGTCCTGACTTTC. Translating gives CASSLTIPGANVLTF.

Note on this clone: One end of the junction fails to match germline, which may point to a read error. The chain links TRBV28 to TRBJ2-1; 11 bases are a match to TRBD2. CDR3 size: 11 residues. The germline V gene has CDR1 MDHEN and CDR2 SYDVKM. CDR3 amino acids: CASSLAGGSIF. DNA for the CDR3: TGTGCCAGCAGTCTAGCGGGGGGCTCCATCTTC.

This chain uses TRBV7-9 with TRBJ1-5, with unresolved D. The CDR3 has 15 amino acids. V was trimmed by 5 bases and J by 6 bases, leaving 17 bases between them. Germline CDR1 reads SEHNR; CDR2 reads FQNEAQ (reference sequence). The CDR3 bases are TGTGCCAGCAGCCTCAACCCGGGTCAAGGTCAGCCCCAGCATTTT. Protein: CASSLNPGQGQPQHF.

This clone was observed a single time. This sequence joins TRBV5-1 and TRBJ2-1; 9 bases align to TRBD2. The CDR3 contains 15 residues. The junction had 8 bases not matched to a gene; V was cut back by 1 base and J by 9 bases. Germline V lookup: CDR1 SGHRS, CDR2 YFSETQ. CDR3 coding DNA: TGCGCCAGCAGCTTGAGGCGGCTAGCGGGAACTGAGCAGTTCTTC. It codes for CASSLRRLAGTEQFF.

The V gene is TRBV5-1, the J gene TRBJ1-1; no definite D call. V lost 4 bases and J 4 bases, leaving 14 bases between the germline ends. The length of the CDR3 is 14 residues. Germline V gives CDR1 SGHRS, CDR2 YFSETQ. The CDR3 sequence: CASSLLTVGTEAFF. In DNA form, the CDR3 reads TGCGCCAGCAGCCTATTAACAGTGGGCACTGAAGCTTTCTTT.

The V and J genes are TRBV12-5 and TRBJ2-2; D not certain. Germline-derived CDR1 and CDR2 are LGHNT and FRNRAP. This CDR3 contains 14 residues. V lost 1 base and J 6 bases, leaving 9 bases between the germline ends. The CDR3 DNA is TGTGCTAGTGGTTTGGCAGTAAATCCCGGGGAGCTGTTTTTT. Translating gives CASGLAVNPGELFF.

The V call is TRBV7-9, the J call TRBJ1-1; tentatively, D is TRBD1 (6 bases). The CDR3 spans 14 residues. Trimming left V 4 bases short and J 6 bases short, with 15 bases between. CDR1 is SEHNR and CDR2 is FQNEAQ in the germline V gene (reference sequence). CDR3 in amino acids: CASSSGERRAEAFF. In DNA, the CDR3 is TGTGCCAGCAGCTCAGGGGAGAGGAGAGCTGAAGCTTTCTTT.

This chain connects TRBV28 to TRBJ1-4; D ambiguous. CDR1 and CDR2 (germline): MDHEN, SYDVKM. Trimming left V 5 bases short and J 4 bases short, with 14 bases between. CDR3 length: 15 amino acids. CDR3 amino acids: CASSPPAGNNEKLFF. Here the CDR3 DNA reads TGTGCCAGCAGTCCCCCCGCGGGGAATAATGAAAAACTGTTTTTT.

The chain recombines TRBV20-1 with TRBJ2-1; D is unclear. V was trimmed by 3 bases and J by 9 bases, leaving 24 bases between them. This CDR3 is built from 16 residues. Germline loops: CDR1 DFQATT, CDR2 SNEGSKA (reference sequence). The CDR3 nucleotides are TGCAGTGCTAGTGGGGTAATGGGCCCCTGGTTTGGTGAGCAGTTCTTC. Its translation: CSASGVMGPWFGEQFF.

V and J are TRBV19 and TRBJ2-7; D is possibly TRBD2 (5 bases). Between the trimmed V and J ends, which lost 1 base and 3 bases, there was a span of 7 bases. CDR3 size: 13 residues. The germline gives CDR1 LNHDA, CDR2 SQIVND (reference sequence). CDR3 region: CASSIGRDYEQYF. The CDR3 DNA follows: TGTGCCAGTAGTATAGGCCGGGACTACGAGCAGTACTTC.

V usage is TRBV10-3 and J usage is TRBJ2-1; tentative D call: TRBD2 (6 bases). Per germline, CDR1 ENHRY and CDR2 SYGVKD. The CDR3 covers 16 residues. Trimming cost V 3 bases and J 1 base, with 13 bases left between them. The CDR3 loop reads CAISDPRERSYNEQFF. The CDR3 nucleotides read TGTGCCATCAGTGACCCCCGGGAGAGGTCCTACAATGAGCAGTTCTTC.

This clone is a singleton in its sample. The chain carries TRBV9 and TRBJ2-5; TRBD2 might be the D (6 bases). Germline V CDR1 and CDR2: SGDLS, YYNGEE. The CDR3 is made up of 15 amino acids. V lost 4 bases, J lost 2 bases, and 15 bases lay in between. The CDR3 loop is CASSPLPREQETQYF. CDR3 in DNA: TGTGCCAGCAGCCCGCTGCCGCGGGAACAAGAGACCCAGTACTTC. Full variable domain (outside the CDR3, taken from reference TRBV9 and TRBJ2-5): DSGVTQTPKHLITATGQRVTLRCSPRSGDLSVYWYQQSLDQGLQFLIQYYNGEERAKGNILERFSAQQFPDLHSELNLSSLELGDSALYFCASSPLPREQETQYFGPGTRLLVL.

The rearrangement joins TRBV24-1 to TRBJ2-1, with 8 bases aligning to TRBD1. Germline CDR1 is KGHDR and CDR2 is SFDVKD. The CDR3 loop spans 14 amino acids. J was trimmed by 7 bases and V by 4 bases; bases with no gene match: 5. The CDR3 is CATSERTGQNEQFF. The CDR3 DNA follows: TGTGCCACCAGTGAGAGGACAGGGCAAAATGAGCAGTTCTTC.

This chain uses TRBV7-9 with TRBJ2-2, with TRBD1 as a possible D gene (7 bases). The germline V gene has CDR1 SEHNR and CDR2 FQNEAQ (reference sequence). The ends were cut back, 8 bases at V and 2 bases at J, with 18 bases in the middle. The CDR3 has 16 amino acids. The DNA for the CDR3 is TGTGCCAGCTTGGAGGGGGCCCTGGTAAACACCGGGGAGCTGTTTTTT. Amino acid sequence: CASLEGALVNTGELFF.